This entry concerns a single TCR beta chain. No antigen is known for it. With 60 Vbeta and 13 Jbeta primers, the PCR was carried out. TCRdb's copy holds only in-frame clones and misses some; the assay was immunoSEQ multiplex PCR. The sample shows around 130,000 clones, more than 60% of them seen only once. This entry is derived from a study of cytomegalovirus exposure and HLA in healthy donors. Across the whole study: There were several hundred genotyped donors. Of these, about 80% fell in the genetic ancestry cluster associated with self-reported Caucasian donors.

Findings of the study overall: TRBV6-2, TRBV6-3 and some other V segments were unresolvable in 87-base-pair reads. A later analysis showed TCR association rates differing by HLA locus, peaking at DRB1 and lowest at HLA-C.

Germline V lookup: CDR1 MDHEN, CDR2 SYDVKM. The length of the CDR3 is 14 residues. J lost 2 bases, V lost 6 bases, and 2 bases had no gene match. V and J are TRBV28 and TRBJ1-5, with TRBD1 matching over 9 bases. The sequencing sample was made of PBMCs. The sequence derives from a man younger than 35 in good health and CMV-seronegative. The CDR3 here is CASRTGGGNQPQHF. CDR3 bases: TGTGCCAGCAGAACAGGGGGCGGCAATCAGCCCCAGCATTTT. Drawing the rest from reference TRBV28 and TRBJ1-5, the complete variable domain is DVKVTQSSRYLVKRTGEKVFLECVQDMDHENMFWYRQDPGLGLRLIYFSYDVKMKEKGDIPEGYSVSREKKERFSLILESASTNQTSMYLCASRTGGGNQPQHFGDGTRLSIL.